The 24 T cell receptor beta chains given below trace back to one sample, sequenced in a study of beta chain features in type 1 diabetes. Every bit of the isolated RNA underwent reverse transcription, so sequencing read expressed TCRB transcripts. Sequencing was performed with immunoSEQ multiplex PCR; in TCRdb, only in-frame clones are kept and a portion is missing. The table records under 450,000 clones, approximately 16% of them present only once. The sample comprised naive CD4+ T cells from blood. Every receptor here comes from a woman between 18 and 29 years old in good health.

V gene TRBV30 combines with J gene TRBJ2-1; 8 nucleotides line up with TRBD1. This CDR3 is built from 17 residues. V lost 2 bases to trimming and J lost 0 bases; unmatched junction nucleotides: 9. The V gene's germline CDR1 is GTSNPN and CDR2 SVGIG (reference sequence). The CDR3 sequence is CAWSSGTGGSSYNEQFF. CDR3 bases: TGTGCCTGGAGTTCCGGGACAGGCGGTAGCTCCTACAATGAGCAGTTCTTC.

This clone was counted between two and nine times. This sample includes further DNA sequences coding for the same CDR3. The CDR3 DNA sequence: TGCAGCGTTCGGGGGGGGGCCTACGAGCAGTACTTC. Its protein product is CSVRGGAYEQYF. V usage is TRBV29-1 and J usage is TRBJ2-7; TRBD2 agrees at 8 bases. Germline V gives CDR1 SQVTM, CDR2 ANQGSEA. The CDR3 is 12 residues long. Trimming cost V 5 bases and J 2 bases; bases outside gene matches: 2.

V is TRBV2 and J is TRBJ2-6; a weak D match, TRBD1 (6 bases). CDR1 is SNHLY and CDR2 is FYNNEI in the germline V gene. The CDR3 runs 15 residues. V lost 7 bases and J 0 bases, leaving 10 bases between the germline ends. CDR3 nucleotide sequence: TGTGCCAGCAAGGACAGCCACTCTGGGGCCAACGTCCTGACTTTC. Protein product: CASKDSHSGANVLTF.

This clone was detected only a few times. V usage is TRBV9 and J usage is TRBJ2-6; D perhaps matches TRBD1 (6 bases). CDR1 is SGDLS and CDR2 is YYNGEE in the germline V gene. This CDR3 is 16 amino acids long. With 4 bases removed from V and 4 bases from J, the gap between germline ends came to 15 bases. Here the CDR3 DNA reads TGTGCCAGCAGCCCCCCAGGGGCAGGGGGGGCCAACGTCCTGACTTTC. Its protein product is CASSPPGAGGANVLTF.

The V gene is TRBV7-2, the J gene TRBJ1-5, with 9 bases that match TRBD1. Trimming removed 0 bases from V and 8 bases from J; junction bases left unmatched: 5. The CDR3 contains 15 residues. Per the germline V gene, CDR1 is SGHTA and CDR2 is FQGNSA. The CDR3, as DNA: TGTGCCAGCAGCTTAGCCGGGACAGGGAGCGAGCCCCAGCATTTT. It is translated as CASSLAGTGSEPQHF.

The chain recombines TRBV7-9 with TRBJ1-1; the D is unclear. There are 12 residues in the CDR3. Germline CDR1 SEHNR, CDR2 FQNEAQ (reference sequence). Between the trimmed V and J ends, which lost 4 bases and 6 bases, there was a span of 9 bases. The CDR3 reads CASSSRLPEAFF. CDR3 DNA sequence: TGTGCCAGCAGCTCTAGGCTCCCTGAAGCTTTCTTT.

This clone was counted only a few times. The chain joins TRBV4-3 to TRBJ2-3, with TRBD2 identical over 10 bases. V was clipped by 2 bases and J by 2 bases; unmatched bases: 1. Germline V gene sequence: CDR1 LGHNA, CDR2 YSLEER. This CDR3 comprises 15 residues. CDR3 in amino acids: CASSQSGRATDTQYF. For the CDR3, the DNA is TGCGCCAGCAGCCAAAGCGGGAGGGCCACAGATACGCAGTATTTT.

The rearrangement links TRBV27 to TRBJ2-7; D might be TRBD2 (7 bases). Germline V lookup: CDR1 MNHEY, CDR2 SMNVEV (reference sequence). With 1 base removed from V and 2 bases from J, the gap between germline ends came to 9 bases. CDR3 length equals 14 residues. The CDR3, as DNA: TGTGCCAGCAGTTTATTAGGGGGGGCCTACGAGCAGTACTTC. The encoded protein is CASSLLGGAYEQYF.

This clone was observed a handful of times. The chain's CDR3 is CAWDGQHQPQHF. The DNA for the CDR3 is TGTGCCTGGGACGGACAGCATCAGCCCCAGCATTTT. The chain has TRBV30 and TRBJ1-5; D might be TRBD1 (6 bases). Germline-derived CDR1 and CDR2 are GTSNPN and SVGIG (reference sequence). The V end was cut by 5 bases, the J end by 5 bases, with 10 bases between. The CDR3 covers 12 residues.

This clone was detected only a few times. The rearrangement joins TRBV25-1 to TRBJ1-5; a weak D match, TRBD1 (6 bases). The CDR3 covers 14 residues. The V end lost 1 base, the J end lost 11 bases, and 15 bases lay between the germline ends. Germline loops: CDR1 MGHDK, CDR2 SYGVNS. CDR3 sequence reads: CASSESGGLGTQHF. The CDR3 DNA reads TGTGCCAGCAGTGAATCGGGGGGGCTCGGGACCCAGCATTTT. The entire variable domain, with the rest obtained from reference TRBV25-1 and TRBJ1-5, is as follows: EADIYQTPRYLVIGTGKKITLECSQTMGHDKMYWYQQDPGMELHLIHYSYGVNSTEKGDLSSESTVSRIRTEHFPLTLESARPSHTSQYLCASSESGGLGTQHFGDGTRLSIL.

This chain uses TRBV5-4 with TRBJ2-1; 7 bases match TRBD1. With V trimmed by 0 bases and J by 2 bases, 2 bases remained unmatched. This CDR3 contains 15 residues. The germline gives CDR1 SGHNT, CDR2 YYREEE (reference sequence). CDR3 DNA: TGTGCCAGCAGCTTGGACAGGGGCCCCTACAATGAGCAGTTCTTC. Amino acid sequence: CASSLDRGPYNEQFF.

V and J are TRBV18 and TRBJ2-3, with a possible D match to TRBD2 (6 bases). The V gene's germline CDR1 is KGHSH and CDR2 LQKENI. This CDR3 spans 14 amino acids. The V gene lost 5 bases and the J gene lost 3 bases, with 12 bases spanning the gap. The CDR3 nucleotides read TGTGCCAGCTCAAACCGGGACTTTACAGATACGCAGTATTTT. This codes for CASSNRDFTDTQYF.

This clone was seen a few times. V and J are TRBV5-1 and TRBJ2-2; D gene ambiguous. The V and J ends lost 2 bases and 1 base respectively, with 6 bases between them. The length of the CDR3 is 14 residues. Germline V gene lookup returns CDR1 SGHRS and CDR2 YFSETQ. The CDR3 reads CASSLPGNTGELFF. The CDR3 DNA reads as TGCGCCAGCAGCTTACCCGGGAACACCGGGGAGCTGTTTTTT.

CDR3 sequence (DNA): TGTGCCTGCGGTAGTTCCTCTGGGGCCAACGTCCTGACTTTC. It translates to CACGSSSGANVLTF. V gene TRBV30 combines with J gene TRBJ2-6, with D uncertain. V was trimmed by 6 bases and J by 0 bases, leaving 9 bases between them. Per the germline V gene, CDR1 is GTSNPN and CDR2 is SVGIG (reference sequence). The CDR3 has 14 residues.

The chain has TRBV28 and TRBJ2-5; 8 bases map to TRBD1. The CDR3 length is 16 residues. The germline V gene encodes CDR1 MDHEN and CDR2 SYDVKM. V trimming: 2 bases; J trimming: 5 bases; junction bases outside the gene matches: 10. The CDR3 here is CASSLRARGPKETQYF. For the CDR3, the DNA is TGTGCCAGCAGTTTAAGGGCCAGGGGGCCGAAGGAGACCCAGTACTTC.

The rearrangement links TRBV9 to TRBJ2-1, with 11 positions matching TRBD2. V shed 0 bases and J 8 bases; nucleotides not matched to a gene: 4. The CDR3 length is 15 residues. From germline, CDR1 is SGDLS and CDR2 YYNGEE. CDR3 in amino acids: CASSVVLAGVHEQFF. The CDR3, as DNA: TGTGCCAGCAGCGTAGTACTAGCGGGAGTCCATGAGCAGTTCTTC.

The chain joins TRBV5-1 to TRBJ1-4; 8 bases are shared with TRBD1. V lost 4 bases, J lost 5 bases, and 4 bases stayed unmatched. The length of the CDR3 is 14 residues. Germline loops: CDR1 SGHRS, CDR2 YFSETQ. The CDR3 loop reads CASSDGQGNEKLFF. The CDR3 nucleotides read TGCGCCAGCAGCGATGGACAGGGAAATGAAAAACTGTTTTTT.

This clone was detected a few times. V usage is TRBV5-4 and J usage is TRBJ2-2; unclear D gene. Germline lookup yields CDR1 SGHNT and CDR2 YYREEE (reference sequence). V was shortened by 2 bases and J by 4 bases, with 12 bases between the two germline ends. This CDR3 contains 15 residues. CDR3 sequence: CASSLRRKSTGELFF. CDR3 DNA: TGTGCCAGCAGCTTACGTCGAAAGAGCACCGGGGAGCTGTTTTTT.

V gene TRBV7-3 combines with J gene TRBJ1-1; perhaps TRBD1 as D (6 bases). The germline V and J ends were trimmed by 5 bases and 0 bases, with 10 bases remaining between them. The CDR3 runs to 14 residues. The germline CDR1 and CDR2 sequences are SGHTA and FQGTGA. CDR3 in DNA: TGTGCCAGCAGCACCTCAGGGGTGAACACTGAAGCTTTCTTT. This translates into CASSTSGVNTEAFF.

This clone was found a few times. The V and J genes are TRBV2 and TRBJ1-2; D possibly corresponds to TRBD1 (5 bases). The CDR3 consists of 13 residues. The V gene's germline CDR1 is SNHLY and CDR2 FYNNEI. Trimming cost V 1 base and J 5 bases, with 8 bases left between them. Here the CDR3 reads CASSEGQTYGYTF. For the CDR3, the DNA is TGTGCCAGCAGTGAAGGACAGACGTATGGCTACACCTTC.

This clone was found a few times. V gene TRBV18 combines with J gene TRBJ1-2; D possibly corresponds to TRBD1 (5 bases). The CDR3 totals 14 residues. Trimming stripped 4 bases from V and 2 bases from J, with 11 bases between. Germline lookup yields CDR1 KGHSH and CDR2 LQKENI. The CDR3 is CASSLTTDNYGYTF. The CDR3 DNA reads TGTGCCAGCTCACTAACGACAGACAACTATGGCTACACCTTC.

V and J are TRBV30 and TRBJ2-2, with a weak D call TRBD1 (5 bases). Germline assignment: CDR1 GTSNPN and CDR2 SVGIG (reference sequence). Deletions cut 4 bases from V and 7 bases from J, with 16 bases between. CDR3 length: 14 residues. This CDR3 reads CAWKAGLLSGELFF. The CDR3 DNA reads TGTGCCTGGAAAGCAGGGCTTCTCAGCGGGGAGCTGTTTTTT.

This clone was seen a handful of times. The chain combines TRBV25-1 with TRBJ2-7, with TRBD1 matching over 8 bases. The J segment lost 6 bases and the V segment lost 5 bases, leaving 6 bases of the junction unmatched. This CDR3 has 13 residues. Per the germline V gene, CDR1 is MGHDK and CDR2 is SYGVNS. The CDR3 sequence: CASSKGQVFEQYF. CDR3 nucleotide sequence: TGTGCCAGCAGTAAGGGACAGGTTTTCGAGCAGTACTTC.

This clone was recorded a few times. The chain combines TRBV29-1 with TRBJ2-1, with TRBD2 as a possible D gene (6 bases). This CDR3 contains 13 residues. CDR1 is SQVTM and CDR2 is ANQGSEA in the germline V gene. V gave up 4 bases and J gave up 7 bases, with 14 bases separating them. CDR3 in amino acids: CSVALPLANEQFF. CDR3 nucleotide sequence: TGCAGCGTTGCCCTTCCCCTAGCGAATGAGCAGTTCTTC.